The source of this T cell receptor beta chain is a study of response to subunit inactivated influenza vaccine. Study-level results: There was a suggestion from the authors that each seasonal influenza vaccination recruits few new T cells.

TCRdb called the RT-PCR reads again in MiXCR, with one record for every CDR3 protein. The data show 650,000 to 850,000 distinct CDR3 sequences, with approximately 13% seen just once and 5.5% to 7% held by the top ten. This clonotype was picked up a small number of times. The target antigen is unknown. Germline assignment: CDR1 SGDLS and CDR2 YYNGEE. The CDR3 consists of 16 residues. The V and J ends lost 4 bases and 3 bases, in that order; junction bases with no gene match: 11. The receptor comes from a man between 45 and 60 years old who received an inactivated influenza vaccine. The J gene is TRBJ2-3, the V gene TRBV9; 7 bases are shared with TRBD2. The input for sequencing was PBMCs from blood, taken 14 to 15 days before vaccination. The CDR3: CASSSKGGRATDTQYF. In DNA form, the CDR3 reads TGTGCCAGCAGCTCCAAGGGAGGGAGGGCAACAGATACGCAGTATTTT.